Shown below are 28 T cell receptor beta chains from a single sample sequenced in a study of early T cells in non-severe SARS-CoV-2 infection. TCRdb used MiXCR to reprocess the 5' RACE reads, holding one entry per CDR3 protein. Of 20,000 to 25,000 distinct CDR3 sequences in the sample, roughly 4.5% were seen once. Input material: whole blood. These receptors all come from an adult who was a healthcare worker with PCR-confirmed SARS-CoV-2 infection or an uninfected control (not recorded which).

This clonotype has at least ten counts. The V gene is TRBV5-1, the J gene TRBJ2-1; a weak D match, TRBD2 (6 bases). The CDR3 sequence is 14 residues long. CDR1 and CDR2 from the germline V gene are SGHRS and YFSETQ. Trimming removed 4 bases from V and 10 bases from J, with 18 bases in between. CDR3 in amino acids: CASSLGREQAEQFF. The CDR3, as DNA: TGCGCCAGCAGCCTGGGCCGGGAGCAAGCCGAGCAGTTCTTC. Supplemented by reference TRBV5-1 and TRBJ2-1, the full variable domain reads KAGVTQTPRYLIKTRGQQVTLSCSPISGHRSVSWYQQTPGQGLQFLFEYFSETQRNKGNFPGRFSGRQFSNSRSEMNVSTLELGDSALYLCASSLGREQAEQFFGPGTRLTVL.

This clonotype appeared many times. This chain connects TRBV6-2 or TRBV6-3 to TRBJ2-1; 8 bases map to TRBD2. V was pared by 6 bases and J by 10 bases, with 11 bases of the junction left unmatched. This CDR3 comprises 14 residues. CDR1 and CDR2 from the germline V gene are MNHEY and SVGEGT. The CDR3 sequence is CASSQGPAGVEQFF. CDR3 bases: TGTGCCAGCAGCCAGGGGCCAGCGGGGGTGGAGCAGTTCTTC.

This chain connects TRBV7-9 to TRBJ2-1, with 7 bases matching TRBD2. The germline V gene encodes CDR1 SEHNR and CDR2 FQNEAQ (reference sequence). The CDR3 is 13 residues long. V lost 1 base to trimming and J lost 12 bases; unmatched junction nucleotides: 6. Here the CDR3 reads CASSLGNREGQFF. CDR3 nucleotide sequence: TGTGCCAGCAGCTTAGGGAATAGGGAGGGGCAGTTCTTC. Full variable domain (rest looked up from reference TRBV7-9 and TRBJ2-1): DTGVSQNPRHKITKRGQNVTFRCDPISEHNRLYWYRQTLGQGPEFLTYFQNEAQLEKSRLLSDRFSAERPKGSFSTLEIQRTEQGDSAMYLCASSLGNREGQFFGPGTRLTVL.

This clonotype occurred a few times. The V call is TRBV18, the J call TRBJ2-1; D possibly uses TRBD1 or TRBD2 (5 bases each). CDR3 length: 15 residues. Between the trimmed V and J ends, which lost 6 bases and 8 bases, there was a span of 20 bases. Germline V lookup: CDR1 KGHSH, CDR2 LQKENI. CDR3 region: CASSPGTSTQYEQFF. Written as DNA, the CDR3 is TGTGCCAGCTCGCCGGGGACCAGTACCCAGTATGAGCAGTTCTTC.

In this sample, this clonotype is medium-sized. The chain is built from TRBV7-9 and TRBJ1-3; no firm D call. Per the germline V gene, CDR1 is SEHNR and CDR2 is FQNEAQ (reference sequence). The CDR3 spans 12 residues. V was shortened by 5 bases and J by 4 bases, with 6 bases between the two germline ends. CDR3 in DNA: TGTGCCAGCAGCCTGAGCGGAAACACCATATATTTT. Translating it yields CASSLSGNTIYF. Looking up the rest from reference TRBV7-9 and TRBJ1-3 gives the full variable domain: DTGVSQNPRHKITKRGQNVTFRCDPISEHNRLYWYRQTLGQGPEFLTYFQNEAQLEKSRLLSDRFSAERPKGSFSTLEIQRTEQGDSAMYLCASSLSGNTIYFGEGSWLTVV.

This clonotype has at least ten counts. This rearrangement joins TRBV24-1 to TRBJ2-1, with 11 bases identical to TRBD2. Germline V CDR1 and CDR2: KGHDR, SFDVKD. This CDR3 has 16 amino acids. J gave up 4 bases and V 4 bases, and 5 bases lay outside the gene matches. The CDR3 reads CATSDGGLAGYNEQFF. CDR3 bases: TGTGCCACCAGTGACGGTGGACTAGCGGGTTACAATGAGCAGTTCTTC.

Only a few counts were recorded for this clonotype. A junction boundary mismatches the germline segment, possibly from a read error. The chain recombines TRBV7-3 with TRBJ2-2; D perhaps matches TRBD1 (7 bases). Germline loops: CDR1 SGHTA, CDR2 FQGTGA. The CDR3 is 15 amino acids. This chain's CDR3 is CASSSPQGYGGELFF. Here the CDR3 DNA reads TGTGCCAGCAGCTCGCCACAGGGGTACGGCGGGGAGCTTTTTTTT. Combining the CDR3 with reference TRBV7-3 and TRBJ2-2 gives the whole variable domain GAGVSQTPSNKVTEKGKYVELRCDPISGHTALYWYRQSLGQGPEFLIYFQGTGAADDSGLPNDRFFAVRPEGSVSTLKIQRTERGDSAVYLCASSSPQGYGGELFFGEGSRLTVL.

This clonotype has at least ten counts. The chain has TRBV5-1 and TRBJ1-2; weak D call: TRBD1 (5 bases). The CDR3 spans 14 residues. Germline V gene data show CDR1 as SGHRS and CDR2 as YFSETQ. With 0 bases removed from V and 1 base from J, the gap between germline ends came to 7 bases. In nucleotides, the CDR3 is TGCGCCAGCAGCTTGGGACAGCGTAACTATGGCTACACCTTC. Translation: CASSLGQRNYGYTF. Full variable domain (outside the CDR3, taken from reference TRBV5-1 and TRBJ1-2): KAGVTQTPRYLIKTRGQQVTLSCSPISGHRSVSWYQQTPGQGLQFLFEYFSETQRNKGNFPGRFSGRQFSNSRSEMNVSTLELGDSALYLCASSLGQRNYGYTFGSGTRLTVV.

This clonotype was counted many times. The chain links TRBV18 to TRBJ1-3; 7 nucleotides line up with TRBD1. Germline V gene data show CDR1 as KGHSH and CDR2 as LQKENI. V trimming: 2 bases; J trimming: 2 bases; junction bases outside the gene matches: 6. The CDR3 is 16 amino acids. The CDR3 DNA reads as TGTGCCAGCTCACCAGGGGCCACAGGGGCTGGAAACACCATATATTTT. Its protein product is CASSPGATGAGNTIYF.

This clonotype was counted ten times or more. This sequence joins TRBV7-9 and TRBJ2-5, with 10 bases aligning to TRBD2. This CDR3 is built from 16 residues. V lost 0 bases and J lost 2; bases outside the gene matches: 3. The germline V gene has CDR1 SEHNR and CDR2 FQNEAQ (reference sequence). The CDR3 sequence: CASSLASGGPQETQYF. CDR3 DNA sequence: TGTGCCAGCAGCTTAGCTAGCGGGGGGCCACAAGAGACCCAGTACTTC.

The sample holds many counts of this clonotype. The chain's CDR3 is CASSLTDSRQPQHF. CDR3 bases: TGTGCCAGCAGCTTAACGGACAGCCGTCAGCCCCAGCATTTT. The chain has TRBV11-2 and TRBJ1-5; weak D call: TRBD1 (6 bases). The CDR3 runs 14 residues. V was trimmed by 2 bases and J by 6 bases, leaving 11 bases between them. CDR1 SGHAT and CDR2 FQNNGV come from the germline V gene.

This clonotype was seen at least ten times. J is TRBJ2-6 and V is TRBV18; no clear D gene. This CDR3 is 17 amino acids long. Germline-derived CDR1 and CDR2 are KGHSH and LQKENI. The germline V and J ends were trimmed by 2 bases and 4 bases, with 15 bases remaining between them. The CDR3 region has the DNA TGTGCCAGCTCACCAGGGATCCCCATGGGAGGGGCCAACGTCCTGACTTTC. The encoded protein is CASSPGIPMGGANVLTF.

This clonotype appeared many times. CDR3 sequence (DNA): TGTGCCATCAGTGAGTCGAGGGGGCAAACTGAAGCTTTCTTT. Its protein is CAISESRGQTEAFF. The chain is built from TRBV10-3 and TRBJ1-1; 7 nucleotides match TRBD1. This CDR3 comprises 14 residues. Germline V gives CDR1 ENHRY, CDR2 SYGVKD. V lost 0 bases to trimming and J lost 5 bases; unmatched junction nucleotides: 3.

In this sample, this clonotype turned up many times. V is TRBV7-3 and J is TRBJ2-3; 12 bases are a match to TRBD1. This CDR3 comprises 15 residues. V shed 4 bases and J 5 bases; nucleotides not matched to a gene: 4. CDR1 is SGHTA, CDR2 FQGTGA, per germline. Written as DNA, the CDR3 is TGTGCCAGCAGCTCCGGGACAGGGGGCGTAGATACGCAGTATTTT. Residues: CASSSGTGGVDTQYF. Full variable domain (rest looked up from reference TRBV7-3 and TRBJ2-3): GAGVSQTPSNKVTEKGKYVELRCDPISGHTALYWYRQSLGQGPEFLIYFQGTGAADDSGLPNDRFFAVRPEGSVSTLKIQRTERGDSAVYLCASSSGTGGVDTQYFGPGTRLTVL.

Relative to its sample, this clonotype is medium-sized (0.01 to 0.1%). This chain uses TRBV9 with TRBJ1-5, with D possibly TRBD1 on 5 matching bases. Germline CDR1 SGDLS, CDR2 YYNGEE. This CDR3 is 15 amino acids long. V lost 4 bases and J 2 bases, leaving 13 bases between the germline ends. CDR3 residues: CASSPRPGGNQPQHF. CDR3 sequence (DNA): TGTGCCAGCAGCCCGCGGCCGGGGGGCAATCAGCCCCAGCATTTT.

This clonotype was detected only a few times. The gene calls are TRBV20-1 and TRBJ1-5; no clear D. CDR3 length: 11 residues. Germline lookup yields CDR1 DFQATT and CDR2 SNEGSKA (reference sequence). V lost 0 bases to trimming and J lost 11 bases, with 8 bases between them. CDR3 sequence (DNA): TGCAGTGCTAGAGATCTTGGGGCCCAGCATTTT. This codes for CSARDLGAQHF.

CDR3 sequence (DNA): TGCAGCGTGGTAAGCTCTGGTGGGGCCAACGTCCTGACTTTC. Residues: CSVVSSGGANVLTF. This chain uses TRBV29-1 with TRBJ2-6; D uncertain. V was clipped by 6 bases and J by 3 bases, with 12 bases between them. Germline V lookup: CDR1 SQVTM, CDR2 ANQGSEA. The CDR3 loop spans 14 amino acids.

In this sample, this clonotype turned up many times. The chain recombines TRBV7-2 with TRBJ1-2, with 9 nucleotides matching TRBD1. This CDR3 is 14 amino acids long. V lost 5 bases to trimming and J lost 8 bases; unmatched junction nucleotides: 9. CDR1 and CDR2 (germline): SGHTA, FQGNSA. CDR3 residues: CASSVRDRVRGYTF. The CDR3 nucleotides are TGTGCCAGCAGCGTCCGGGACAGGGTACGGGGCTACACCTTC.

This clonotype was counted between two and nine times. V gene TRBV10-1 combines with J gene TRBJ1-1; the D gene is possibly TRBD1 (6 bases). V lost 2 bases and J lost 11, with 12 bases in between. CDR3 length: 12 residues. Germline-derived CDR1 and CDR2 are WNHNN and SYGVQD (reference sequence). CDR3 protein: CASSEADRPAFF. CDR3 nucleotides: TGCGCCAGCAGTGAGGCCGACAGGCCGGCTTTCTTT.

The J gene is TRBJ1-2, the V gene TRBV10-3; D is perhaps TRBD1 (5 bases). With 10 bases removed from V and 1 base from J, the gap between germline ends came to 16 bases. In germline, CDR1 is ENHRY, CDR2 SYGVKD. The CDR3 sequence is 14 residues long. The CDR3 sequence: CATSEGRGNYGYTF. The CDR3 bases are TGTGCCACGAGCGAGGGGAGAGGTAACTATGGCTACACCTTC.

This clonotype was recorded many times. The V and J genes are TRBV5-4 and TRBJ1-2; D is perhaps TRBD1 (5 bases). V lost 5 bases to trimming and J lost 6 bases, with 20 bases between them. This CDR3 is built from 15 residues. Per germline, CDR1 SGHNT and CDR2 YYREEE (reference sequence). The CDR3 sequence is CASSPTSRQRHGYTF. Written as DNA, the CDR3 is TGTGCCAGCAGTCCTACCTCCAGACAGAGGCATGGCTACACCTTC. Complete variable domain (other parts from reference TRBV5-4 and TRBJ1-2): ETGVTQSPTHLIKTRGQQVTLRCSSQSGHNTVSWYQQALGQGPQFIFQYYREEENGRGNFPPRFSGLQFPNYSSELNVNALELDDSALYLCASSPTSRQRHGYTFGSGTRLTVV.

This clonotype was seen repeatedly, ten times or more. The chain links TRBV12-5 to TRBJ1-2; 11 bases match TRBD1. This CDR3 region has 17 residues. V gave up 5 bases and J gave up 8 bases; unmatched junction bases: 16. Germline values: CDR1 LGHNT, CDR2 FRNRAP. The CDR3 coding sequence is TGTGCTAGTGGTCTACTGGGCTCCGGGACAGGGGGAAGAGGCTACACCTTC. Amino acids: CASGLLGSGTGGRGYTF. Filled out from reference TRBV12-5 and TRBJ1-2, the complete variable domain reads DARVTQTPRHKVTEMGQEVTMRCQPILGHNTVFWYRQTMMQGLELLAYFRNRAPLDDSGMPKDRFSAEMPDATLATLKIQPSEPRDSAVYFCASGLLGSGTGGRGYTFGSGTRLTVV.

The rearrangement joins TRBV20-1 to TRBJ2-7; TRBD2 aligns across 11 bases. The V and J ends lost 5 bases and 5 bases, in that order; junction bases with no gene match: 11. The CDR3 is 15 residues long. The germline CDR1 and CDR2 sequences are DFQATT and SNEGSKA (reference sequence). The CDR3 spells CSAQTSGGTFDEQYF. CDR3 DNA: TGCAGTGCTCAAACTAGCGGGGGAACCTTCGACGAGCAGTACTTC.

This clonotype was counted many times. This chain joins TRBV2 and TRBJ1-1; the match to TRBD1 covers 10 bases. CDR3 length equals 15 residues. In germline, CDR1 is SNHLY, CDR2 FYNNEI. Trimming cost V 4 bases and J 6 bases; bases outside gene matches: 8. In DNA, the CDR3 is TGTGCCAGCAGTGTCCGACAGGGGGCGGCCCCTGAAGCTTTCTTT. It codes for CASSVRQGAAPEAFF.

The chain links TRBV7-9 to TRBJ1-4; 9 bases align to TRBD1. With 5 bases clipped from V and 6 bases from J, the junction kept 10 bases outside the gene matches. The CDR3 is made up of 16 amino acids. CDR1 is SEHNR and CDR2 is FQNEAQ in the germline V gene (reference sequence). The CDR3 nucleotides read TGTGCCAGCAGCCTCGGGACAGGGTATCGGGATGAAAAACTGTTTTTT. This encodes CASSLGTGYRDEKLFF. Looking up the rest from reference TRBV7-9 and TRBJ1-4 gives the full variable domain: DTGVSQNPRHKITKRGQNVTFRCDPISEHNRLYWYRQTLGQGPEFLTYFQNEAQLEKSRLLSDRFSAERPKGSFSTLEIQRTEQGDSAMYLCASSLGTGYRDEKLFFGSGTQLSVL.

This clonotype was found a few times. The rearrangement joins TRBV6-2 or TRBV6-3 to TRBJ2-4; D is perhaps TRBD1 (5 bases). The CDR3 is made up of 14 amino acids. Trimming left V 5 bases short and J 0 bases short, with 8 bases between. The germline gives CDR1 MNHEY, CDR2 SVGEGT. The CDR3 DNA sequence: TGTGCCAGCAGTCTGGGGCTAGCCAAAAACATTCAGTACTTC. Translating it yields CASSLGLAKNIQYF.

This clonotype has only a few counts. This sequence joins TRBV20-1 and TRBJ2-3; the D is unclear. Trimming took off 6 bases at V and 1 base at J, with 14 bases between the two ends. CDR3 length: 14 amino acids. Germline V gene lookup returns CDR1 DFQATT and CDR2 SNEGSKA (reference sequence). Here the CDR3 reads CSAKGESGTDTQYF. CDR3 nucleotides: TGCAGTGCGAAAGGCGAGTCGGGCACAGATACGCAGTATTTT.

This clonotype was seen a few times. The genes are TRBV11-2 and TRBJ2-7; no firm D call. This CDR3 is built from 12 residues. Trimming took 2 bases from V and 2 from J, leaving 4 bases between them. Germline CDR1 reads SGHAT; CDR2 reads FQNNGV. In nucleotides, the CDR3 is TGTGCCAGCAGCTTATTGCCCTACGAGCAGTACTTC. It specifies CASSLLPYEQYF.